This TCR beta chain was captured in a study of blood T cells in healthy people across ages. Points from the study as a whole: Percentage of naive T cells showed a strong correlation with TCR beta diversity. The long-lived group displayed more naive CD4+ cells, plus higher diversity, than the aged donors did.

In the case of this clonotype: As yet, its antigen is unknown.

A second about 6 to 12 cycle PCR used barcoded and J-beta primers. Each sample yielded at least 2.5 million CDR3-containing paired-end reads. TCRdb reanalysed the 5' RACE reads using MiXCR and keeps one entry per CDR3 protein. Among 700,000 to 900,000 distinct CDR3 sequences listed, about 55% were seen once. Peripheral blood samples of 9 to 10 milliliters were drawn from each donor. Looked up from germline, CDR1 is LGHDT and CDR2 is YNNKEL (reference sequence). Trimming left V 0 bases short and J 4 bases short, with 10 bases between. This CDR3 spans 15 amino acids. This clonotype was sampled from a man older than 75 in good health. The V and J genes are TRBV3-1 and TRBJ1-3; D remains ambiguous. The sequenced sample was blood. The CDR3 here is CASSQDQSPGNTIYF. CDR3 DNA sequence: TGTGCCAGCAGCCAAGATCAGAGTCCCGGAAACACCATATATTTT.